This TCR beta chain was recorded in a study of PD-1 blockade in classical Hodgkin lymphoma. As for the study in general: Patients in the cohort were put on intravenous nivolumab, 3 mg/kg every 2 weeks.

Clones were sequenced by immunoSEQ multiplex PCR, and TCRdb holds only the in-frame ones, with some missing. Of under 35,000 clones in the sample, 75% to 90% were seen once. This clone came up once. Its specificity is unknown. The CDR3 totals 14 residues. The V end lost 8 bases, the J end lost 0 bases, and 11 bases lay between the germline ends. The germline CDR1 and CDR2 sequences are MNHNY and SVGAGI (reference sequence). Points from the study as a whole: Later analyses included only patients treated at least 1 year post-ASCT.

Time point specified: cycle 4 day 1 (C4D1), after 6 weeks of nivolumab. Every patient was affected by relapse after autologous stem cell transplantation, while exposure to brentuximab vedotin was not uniform. From thawed PBMCs, CD4+ T cells were purified using magnetic negative selection. The sequence came from a human donor with classical Hodgkin lymphoma. The input for sequencing was CD4+ T cells from blood, taken before the fourth cycle of nivolumab. The chain joins TRBV6-6 to TRBJ1-5, with unresolved D. CDR3 bases: TGTGCCAGCGTGATGGACGGTAGCAATCAGCCCCAGCATTTT. This translates into CASVMDGSNQPQHF.